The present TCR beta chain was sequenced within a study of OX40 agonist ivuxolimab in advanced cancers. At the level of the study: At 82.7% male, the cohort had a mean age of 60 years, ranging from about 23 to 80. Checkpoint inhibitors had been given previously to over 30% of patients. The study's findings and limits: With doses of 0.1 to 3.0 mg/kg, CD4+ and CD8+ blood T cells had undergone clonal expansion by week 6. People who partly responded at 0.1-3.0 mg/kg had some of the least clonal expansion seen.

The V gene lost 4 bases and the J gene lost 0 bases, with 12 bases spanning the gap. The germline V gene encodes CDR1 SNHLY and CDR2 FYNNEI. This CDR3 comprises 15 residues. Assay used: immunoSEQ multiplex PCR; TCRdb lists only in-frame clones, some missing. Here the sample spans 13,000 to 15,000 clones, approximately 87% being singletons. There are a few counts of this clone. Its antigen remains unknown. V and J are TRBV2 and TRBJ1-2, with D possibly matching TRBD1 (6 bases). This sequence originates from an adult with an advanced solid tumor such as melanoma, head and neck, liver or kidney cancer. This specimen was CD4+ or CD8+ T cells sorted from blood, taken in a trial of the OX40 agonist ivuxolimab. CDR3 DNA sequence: TGTGCCAGCAGTGCAACAGGGCTTACTAACTATGGCTACACCTTC. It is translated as CASSATGLTNYGYTF.